The 18 T cell receptor beta chains presented below share a single source sample, sequenced in a study of blood T cell repertoires in COVID-19. Produced via immunoSEQ multiplex PCR; TCRdb's table is partial and in-frame only. Of 90,000 to 120,000 clones detected, around 90% appear once; the ten largest clones hold around 5.7%. Sequencing was done on a sample of peripheral blood. The source of these receptors is a man in his 70s with acute or convalescent COVID-19.

This sequence joins TRBV7-9 and TRBJ1-2, with a tentative D call TRBD1 (5 bases). Germline V gene lookup returns CDR1 SEHNR and CDR2 FQNEAQ (reference sequence). The CDR3 contains 16 residues. V gave up 0 bases and J gave up 5 bases, with 16 bases separating them. The CDR3 here is CASSLAGPAPTYGYTF. In DNA form, the CDR3 reads TGTGCCAGCAGCTTAGCGGGGCCAGCTCCTACTTATGGCTACACCTTC.

This chain joins TRBV6-5 and TRBJ2-5, with 15 bases matching TRBD2. Trimming removed 0 bases from V and 4 bases from J; junction bases left unmatched: 0. This CDR3 is built from 16 residues. Germline V lookup: CDR1 MNHEY, CDR2 SVGAGI. In DNA form, the CDR3 reads TGTGCCAGCAGTTACTCGGGACTAGCGGGGGGAGAGACCCAGTACTTC. It yields the protein CASSYSGLAGGETQYF.

This clone was found once. V usage is TRBV18 and J usage is TRBJ1-6; D gene unclear. The CDR3 is made up of 16 amino acids. The V gene's germline CDR1 is KGHSH and CDR2 LQKENI. Trimming shortened V by 4 bases and J by 10 bases, and 20 bases separated the two germline ends. The CDR3: CASSRATRIGGSPLHF. The CDR3 DNA sequence: TGTGCCAGCTCACGCGCGACCAGGATAGGAGGATCACCCCTCCACTTT.

The CDR3 region has the DNA TGTGCCAGCAGCTCGACAGCAGGGGTCTGGGATGAGCAGTTCTTC. Its translation is CASSSTAGVWDEQFF. The V and J genes are TRBV11-3 and TRBJ2-1, with D maybe TRBD1 (6 bases). The germline gives CDR1 SGHNT, CDR2 YENEEA. The CDR3 contains 15 residues. The V end was cut by 4 bases, the J end by 8 bases, with 18 bases between.

This rearrangement joins TRBV27 to TRBJ2-5; 7 bases agree with TRBD1. Losses at the gene ends were 5 bases for V and 2 bases for J; bases not matched to a gene: 8. The CDR3 has 15 residues. Germline CDR1 MNHEY, CDR2 SMNVEV (reference sequence). The CDR3 protein is CASSRGRQGQETQYF. The CDR3 DNA reads TGTGCCAGCAGTCGAGGAAGACAGGGACAAGAGACCCAGTACTTC.

V is TRBV27 and J is TRBJ2-1, with D possibly TRBD1 on 6 matching bases. Germline CDR1 reads MNHEY; CDR2 reads SMNVEV (reference sequence). V lost 2 bases and J lost 15, with 14 bases in between. The CDR3 consists of 12 residues. The CDR3 DNA sequence: TGTGCCAGCAGTTTAAGAGGGGGAAGATGGTTCTTC. It codes for CASSLRGGRWFF.

V gene TRBV3-1 (or the pseudogene TRBV3-2) combines with J gene TRBJ2-7; maybe TRBD1 (7 bases). The CDR3 is 15 residues long. Germline loops: CDR1 LGHDT, CDR2 YNNKEL (reference sequence). Between the trimmed V and J ends, which lost 1 base and 1 base, there was a span of 11 bases. The CDR3, as DNA: TGTGCCAGCAGCCAAGCTCCAGGGGGGTCCTACGAGCAGTACTTC. This sequence encodes CASSQAPGGSYEQYF.

The chain links TRBV10-3 to TRBJ2-5, with 9 positions matching TRBD1. This CDR3 region has 19 residues. CDR1 and CDR2 (germline): ENHRY, SYGVKD. The trim removed 2 bases at V and 1 base at J, leaving 14 bases unmatched. CDR3 amino acids: CAISEPLGQGKGAQETQYF. CDR3 nucleotide sequence: TGTGCCATCAGTGAGCCCCTGGGACAGGGAAAGGGGGCCCAAGAGACCCAGTACTTC.

This clone was seen more than once but under ten times. V and J are TRBV19 and TRBJ1-5; a possible D gene is TRBD1 (5 bases). CDR1 and CDR2 from the germline V gene are LNHDA and SQIVND (reference sequence). Trimming pared 5 bases from V and 6 bases from J, leaving 11 bases between. CDR3 length: 13 residues. CDR3 region: CASSFRVSQPQHF. In DNA form, the CDR3 reads TGTGCCAGTAGTTTCAGGGTTTCTCAGCCCCAGCATTTT.

The chain is built from TRBV5-6 and TRBJ1-1; perhaps TRBD1 as D (5 bases). The V end lost 3 bases, the J end lost 11 bases, and 17 bases lay between the germline ends. Germline loops: CDR1 SGHDT, CDR2 YYEEEE. This CDR3 has 13 residues. The CDR3: CASSSRQTSQAFF. In nucleotides, the CDR3 is TGTGCCAGCAGCTCGAGACAGACAAGCCAGGCTTTCTTT.

This clone was counted between two and nine times. The rearrangement joins TRBV5-1 to TRBJ2-2; 7 positions match TRBD1. J lost 4 bases, V lost 0 bases, and 15 bases had no gene match. The CDR3 length is 19 residues. In germline, CDR1 is SGHRS, CDR2 YFSETQ. The CDR3 nucleotides read TGCGCCAGCAGCTTGGGGATCCTCAAGGCAGGGGGTCGCACCGGGGAGCTGTTTTTT. Its translation is CASSLGILKAGGRTGELFF.

This chain joins TRBV27 and TRBJ1-5; D might be TRBD1 (6 bases). Germline CDR1 and CDR2: MNHEY and SMNVEV (reference sequence). The CDR3 covers 14 residues. Between the trimmed V and J ends, which lost 3 bases and 2 bases, there was a span of 8 bases. CDR3 in amino acids: CASSFSGGNQPQHF. CDR3 coding DNA: TGTGCCAGCAGTTTTTCAGGGGGCAATCAGCCCCAGCATTTT.

A few counts support this clone. CDR3 bases: TGTGCCAGCCGGGGACAGGGGTATGACGAGCAGTACTTC. It is translated as CASRGQGYDEQYF. The gene calls are TRBV28 and TRBJ2-7; 10 nucleotides align to TRBD1. V lost 8 bases, J lost 5 bases, and 6 bases stayed unmatched. The CDR3 is made up of 13 amino acids. CDR1 and CDR2 (germline): MDHEN, SYDVKM.

The sample holds one count of this clone. The chain joins TRBV7-2 to TRBJ2-7; 12 bases fit TRBD1. V dropped 5 bases and J dropped 7; count of bases not matched to a gene: 9. Germline lookup yields CDR1 SGHTA and CDR2 FQGNSA. The CDR3 contains 15 residues. CDR3 sequence reads: CASSQRGQGAGEQYF. DNA of the CDR3: TGTGCCAGCAGCCAGCGGGGACAGGGGGCGGGGGAGCAGTACTTC.

The CDR3 DNA reads as TGCAGCGTTTACAGTCCGACTAACTATGGCTACACCTTC. It is translated as CSVYSPTNYGYTF. This chain links TRBV29-1 with TRBJ1-2; D not certain. The CDR3 consists of 13 residues. Germline V gene data show CDR1 as SQVTM and CDR2 as ANQGSEA. V was shortened by 5 bases and J by 0 bases, with 10 bases between the two germline ends.

The chain links TRBV11-2 to TRBJ1-1, with 7 bases identical to TRBD1. Trimming at V came to 3 bases and at J to 4 bases, leaving 2 bases not matched to a gene. The CDR3 is 13 amino acids. CDR1 is SGHAT, CDR2 FQNNGV, per germline. CDR3 sequence: CASSFHRGTEAFF. The CDR3 nucleotides are TGTGCCAGCAGCTTCCACAGGGGCACTGAAGCTTTCTTT.

The CDR3 bases are TGTGCCACCAGCAGAGATTATGGGTTTGGGGGGTTCCAAGAGACCCAGTACTTC. Its protein product is CATSRDYGFGGFQETQYF. The chain employs TRBV15 and TRBJ2-5, with D perhaps TRBD2 (6 bases). CDR3 size: 18 residues. CDR1 is LNHNV and CDR2 is YYDKDF in the germline V gene (reference sequence). With 0 bases removed from V and 1 base from J, the gap between germline ends came to 18 bases.

This chain links TRBV9 with TRBJ1-1, with D possibly matching TRBD1 (5 bases). The CDR3 consists of 15 residues. Germline CDR1 and CDR2: SGDLS and YYNGEE. Trimming left V 6 bases short and J 6 bases short, with 21 bases between. CDR3 sequence: CASNPRRGRVAEAFF. The CDR3 nucleotides read TGTGCCAGCAATCCCCGGAGGGGCAGGGTCGCTGAAGCTTTCTTT.